This T cell receptor (beta chain) was identified in a study of regulatory T cells in long-lasting Graves disease. The overall study: Graves' patients who were just diagnosed had used antithyroid drugs for under 3 months.

Construction of the TCR beta libraries employed iRepertoire HTBI primers in conjunction with Arm-PCR of CDR3 regions. A single record per CDR3 protein comes from TCRdb applying MiXCR to the multiplex PCR reads. The sample lists around 420,000 distinct CDR3 sequences, around 15% seen once, with about 24% in the top ten. Time point indicated: newly diagnosed GD, antithyroid drugs for less than 3 months. There was RNA extracted from PBMCs, and the TCR library was made from it. About this clonotype itself: Germline and junction disagree at one end, which may indicate a read error.

CDR1 and CDR2 (germline): DFQATT, SNEGSKA (reference sequence). The CDR3 loop spans 13 amino acids. The source is a female donor with Graves disease. This chain connects TRBV20-1 to TRBJ1-6; D gene unclear. The material was peripheral blood mononuclear cells (PBMCs), obtained at new diagnosis, from a patient treated with antithyroid drugs. The CDR3 DNA reads TGCAGTGCTAGGCTCGGAAATAATTCACCCCTCCACTTC. It encodes CSARLGNNSPLHF.